This T cell receptor beta chain derives from a study of blood T cell repertoires in COVID-19. As for the study in general: Sites across the United States, Italy and Spain contributed samples from acute and convalescent COVID-19. The analysed material was cDNA or gDNA that came from T cells, B-cell-depleted T cells, or PBMCs.

From germline, CDR1 is MNHEY and CDR2 SVGEGT. V shed 6 bases, J shed 1 base, and the junction held 13 bases outside the gene matches. There are 18 residues in the CDR3. Authors' methods: It was from reference gene primer amplification that nucleated cell counts were estimated. The table came from immunoSEQ multiplex PCR; TCRdb's copy has only in-frame clones and leaves some out. V and J calls and clone size are given by that table; D and trimming were obtained from the DNA. This table has around 160,000 clones, approximately 86% appearing once. The specimen was peripheral blood. The TCR was taken from a woman aged 40 to 50 with active or convalescent COVID-19. The V call is TRBV6-2 or TRBV6-3, the J call TRBJ2-3, with 10 bases fitting TRBD2. In DNA, the CDR3 is TGTGCCAGCAGCCCTGCCCCTGCGCTAGCGGGAGGCACAGATACGCAGTATTTT. This gives the protein CASSPAPALAGGTDTQYF.